This T cell receptor beta chain is drawn from a study of cytomegalovirus exposure and HLA in healthy donors (dated 2017 in TCRdb). Looking at the study overall: In an earlier analysis of approximately 500 of the donors, less than 350 Gb of sequence data and about 110 million unique TCR beta sequences from 180 million or so T cells were reported. The study aimed to test whether signatures of past pathogen exposure could be identified by cataloging public T cell receptors. The number of donors typed differed by locus, with roughly 629-640 for A, B, C, DRB1 and DQB1, approximately 500 for DQA1, 606 for DPA1, and roughly 450 for DPB1. The study used immunosequencing to profile the T cell repertoires of 666 subjects and linked those repertoires to cytomegalovirus serostatus. Among some 400 genotyped donors of the cohort, an average of roughly 230,000 unique TCR beta nucleotide sequences was sequenced per donor, of which 15% to 20% were non-productive. In an earlier analysis of about 590 of the donors, high-throughput TCR beta sequencing was used to judge whether each TCR beta V gene segment behaved as functional or pseudogenic. Donor age, sex, ethnicity and CMV serostatus were compiled together with the repertoire data. Four to six DR-DQ haplotypes were handled as single units for association and clustering because linkage in the cohort was strong. Rather than using new phenotypic data, the later analysis identified candidate immune exposures from TCR beta sequences and from how often those sequences occurred across donors. HLA typing included class I and class II loci at four-digit resolution. High-throughput TCR immunosequencing, statistical association of individual TCRs with disease status, and machine learning were combined to predict cytomegalovirus infection status. The genetic ancestry cluster associated with self-reported Caucasian donors included about 84% of the roughly 400 genotyped donors. Every discovery cohort repertoire had been produced on one sequencing platform. A separate validation cohort of roughly 130 different subjects was used in addition to the roughly 670-subject first cohort. An early release covering about 600 HLA-typed donors comprised 300 to 350 gigabases of sequencing data and tens of millions of unique TCR sequences. In a later genetic analysis, genome-wide SNP genotypes for about three fifths of the roughly 670 donors were used, and that subset was treated as a discovery cohort. In a later analysis, previously published TCR beta repertoires from several hundred donors were re-analyzed and high-resolution HLA genotyping was added so that TCR occurrence patterns could be studied. The paper's findings and limits, for the study overall: A group of highly shared sequence variants was considered likely to be a technical artifact of the sequencing pipeline. According to a later analysis, most CMV-associated TCR beta chains appeared to be HLA-restricted, and the HLA associations seemed to be driven largely by CMV exposure. The 87-base-pair reads could not distinguish some IMGT-functional V segments, including TRBV6-2 and TRBV6-3, so those segments were excluded. In a later analysis, HLA-associated TCR beta chains were found to be more clonally expanded and to have lower generation probabilities than equally common non-associated chains. In a later analysis, the rate of TCR association differed among HLA loci, with DRB1 alleles having the most associated TCRs and HLA-C alleles having the fewest. The study listed 150 to 200 TCR beta chains as associated with cytomegalovirus. Assigning TCR associations to individual alleles was difficult when HLA alleles, especially DR and DQ, strongly co-occurred. Several of the top co-occurrence clusters appeared to be linked to parvovirus B19, influenza, CMV and Epstein-Barr virus, according to a later analysis. The authors suggested that the approach could potentially be extended to other disease states and immunological phenotypes. Because HLA typing was unavailable for some donors at each locus, only the typed subset was used in association tests. The earlier analysis of some 540 of the donors excluded over 15 rarely observed V segments, including chromosome 9 orphons, because counts were too low. An association between a missense DCLRE1C variant and V-gene and J-gene trimming of TCR beta chains was found in a later genetic analysis and replicated in an independent cohort. Most TCR sequences were observed very rarely across donors, whereas some public TCRs were present in many individuals. At a false discovery rate of 0.05, a later analysis linked roughly 17,000 TCR beta sequences to specific HLA alleles. A few of the identified cytomegalovirus-associated TCR beta chains were confirmed in vitro to be specific for cytomegalovirus antigens. For the cohort, immune exposure information was limited to CMV serostatus. Linkage disequilibrium might explain the correlated functional status among segregating V segments, but an unknown experimental factor could not be ruled out. A further reported finding was that TCR beta sequences accurately predicted the HLA-A and HLA-B alleles for most subjects in the first cohort. In both the original and validation cohorts, the classifier was reported to diagnose cytomegalovirus status with high specificity and sensitivity. This cohort had only TCR beta chains sequenced, and the lack of alpha or paired-chain data limited which features could be detected. A later genetic analysis reported fewer N-insertions in productive TCRs among donors in an Asian-associated ancestry cluster than the roughly 700-donor mean. In an earlier analysis of some 640 of the donors, most TCR beta V segments were observed in productive rearrangements about 87% or about 30% of the time, broadly matching IMGT annotations. Presence/absence analyses assumed roughly uniform sequencing depth across donors, an assumption that may not hold.

This clone came up once. Its binding antigen is unknown. No much larger clone is present one base from it, and per-base qualities are unavailable. In total, 500 to 700 healthy bone marrow donors made up the cohort. At the time of sampling, every cohort member was nominally healthy, though immune exposures that went unrecorded were likely present. The donor was CMV seropositive and was included in the group of approximately 300 seropositive cohort members. A peripheral blood sample was provided by each donor, and peripheral blood mononuclear cells were used for TCR beta sequencing. Genomic DNA extraction from the blood cell samples was performed with the Qiagen DNeasy Blood Extraction Kit. CDR1 and CDR2 were assigned from the germline V gene as SGHDN and FVKESK. The CDR3 runs 19 amino acids, cysteine and phenylalanine included. Only the CDR3 part of the read is kept: 57 bases, read in frame from the first base. The germline V and J ends show losses of 1 base and 5 bases respectively, and no gene match explains 12 bases of the junction.

Library generation was performed with the immunoSEQ multiplex PCR assay. For the multiplex PCR, a mixture combining 60 forward primers for TCR Vbeta segments and 13 reverse primers for TCR Jbeta segments was used. The CDR3 region of rearranged TCR beta genes was amplified from genomic DNA with a multiplex PCR assay. Amplified TCR beta libraries were sequenced as 87-base-pair reads on the Illumina HiSeq System. Per the original workflow: Across the 700 or so repertoires, a later analysis counted 80 million or so unique TCR beta chains, 9.5 million to 12 million of which were shared by at least two donors. To remove PCR and sequencing errors, raw reads were error-corrected and collapsed into unique sequences using a nearest-neighbor algorithm that merged closely related sequences. CDR3 sequences were aligned to IMGT reference sequences to assign V, D and J gene segments. For a sequence to be retained, a match of at least six nucleotides to both a V gene segment and a J gene segment was required. Rearrangements were classified as productive when the CDR3 lacked stop codons and remained in frame with V and J, and all other rearrangements were classified as non-productive. CDR3 was defined by IMGT convention, running from the second conserved V-encoded cysteine to the conserved J-encoded phenylalanine. Sequences without an unambiguous match to a single V gene segment were excluded from the earlier analysis of 500 to 700 of the donors. An earlier analysis of several hundred of the donors called V segments functional above 56.7% productive rearrangements and segregating when the between-donor standard deviation exceeded 5%. A statistical classification framework was built for diagnosing cytomegalovirus status from the catalog of TCR beta chain sequences. A later analysis assigned V and J genes by comparing TCR nucleotide sequences with IMGT/GENE-DB human TR gene sequences. The TCRdist pipeline was used in a later analysis to assign CDR3 sequences and most-parsimonious VDJ recombination scenarios. A later analysis defined each TCR beta chain by its CDR3 amino acid sequence plus V-gene family, and excluded reads lacking a unique V-gene family. A later analysis removed 500 to 650 highly shared, low-generation-probability nucleotide sequences to deal with suspected cross-contamination and a sequencing artifact. A later analysis calculated a clonal expansion index for each public chain from normalized within-repertoire ranks of inferred template counts. A later analysis computed generation probabilities with a VDJ recombination model fitted to out-of-frame rearrangements, and checked the results against IGoR. Hypergeometric tests were used in a later analysis to score TCR-TCR, TCR-HLA and TCR-CMV co-occurrence, with a repertoire-size bias correction applied to the TCR pairs. False discovery rates were estimated in a later analysis by permuting HLA or CMV assignments 20 times. In a later analysis, co-occurring TCRs were grouped using DBSCAN, with TCRdist sequence similarity added in when clustering inside HLA-allele-positive subsets. Co-occurrence clustering excluded repertoires with fewer than 30,000 or more than 120,000 public chains, plus five with anomalous nucleotide sharing. TCRdb obtained this table from immuneACCESS and retained in-frame rearrangements with V and J assigned. These tables miss some clones; where compared with another copy, unresolved V genes account for less than half of the shortfall, and the remainder is unexplained. The DNA was the basis for D and trimming; V, J and clone size are from that table. The sample table records some 150,000 clones; around 80% of these occur just once. More than 9.5% of the sample belongs to the ten largest clones.

The TCR sequence derives from a man younger than 35 in good health and CMV-seropositive. This chain joins TRBV14 to TRBJ2-5; 14 nucleotides in the junction match TRBD2. Sequences were obtained from PBMCs. The base sequence is TGTGCCAGCAGCCAAGCCCCTCCGGGGACTAGCGGGAGAAGCGAGACCCAGTACTTC. It is translated as CASSQAPPGTSGRSETQYF.